Sequencing of this T cell receptor beta chain was carried out in a study of blood T cell repertoires in COVID-19. The V end was cut by 7 bases, the J end by 3 bases, with 13 bases between. Germline V gene data show CDR1 as MNHEY and CDR2 as SMNVEV (reference sequence). This CDR3 region has 14 residues. Original analysis: The assay estimated nucleated cells by amplifying reference gene primers. Produced via immunoSEQ multiplex PCR; TCRdb's table is partial and in-frame only. Clone size and the V and J calls come from that table; the DNA yielded D and trimming. The data hold about 300,000 clones, with 85% to 90% observed a single time.

This chain links TRBV27 with TRBJ2-1, with D hard to call. The source material was peripheral blood. This TCR was recovered from a man aged 70-80 years with acute or convalescent COVID-19. The CDR3 is CASKQQVVYNEQFF. The CDR3 nucleotides read TGTGCCAGCAAGCAGCAGGTAGTCTACAATGAGCAGTTCTTC.